A selection of T cell receptor beta chains follows, all from one sample in a study of T cells expressing NK-cell markers. Each CDR3 protein gets one entry in TCRdb, which reprocessed the 5' RACE reads and gives no DNA. This sample contains fewer than 400,000 distinct CDR3 sequences. Sequencing was carried out using blood T cells: a sorted CD56 or NKG2C T cell subset, CD4+ or CD8+ T cells, or bulk PBMC T cells (not recorded which). These receptors came from a man aged 18-70 years in good health. CDR3s include the opening cysteine and the closing phenylalanine or tryptophan.

CASSHGRNLYNEQFF	15	TRBJ2-1	TRBV7-6
CASSQVRGAIGAFF	14	TRBJ1-1	TRBV3-1
CASSFIRAGPYNEQFF	16	TRBJ2-1	TRBV7-6
CASSLSVWPSTDTQYF	16	TRBJ2-3	TRBV27
CAIRTGENYGYTF	13	TRBJ1-2	TRBV12-3/TRBV12-4
CASSQGEGTSSTDTQYF	17	TRBJ2-3	TRBV4-2
CASSDESGGKGYTF	14	TRBJ1-2	TRBV3-1
CASSYSKLWRAGETQYF	17	TRBJ2-5	TRBV6-2/TRBV6-3
CASSWGLGRVNEQYF	15	TRBJ2-7	TRBV28
CASSRWGLPQRMGYQETQYF	20	TRBJ2-5	TRBV7-6